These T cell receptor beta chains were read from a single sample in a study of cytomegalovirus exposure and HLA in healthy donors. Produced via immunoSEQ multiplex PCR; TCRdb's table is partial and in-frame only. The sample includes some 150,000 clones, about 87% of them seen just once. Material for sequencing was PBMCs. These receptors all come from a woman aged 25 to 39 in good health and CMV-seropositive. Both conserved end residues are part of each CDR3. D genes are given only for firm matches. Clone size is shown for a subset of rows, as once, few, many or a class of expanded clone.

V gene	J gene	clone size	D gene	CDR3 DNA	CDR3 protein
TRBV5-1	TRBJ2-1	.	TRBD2	TGCGCCAGCAGCCATTATGCGGTGGGGCTAGCGGGAACGGGTGAGCAGTTCTTC	CASSHYAVGLAGTGEQFF
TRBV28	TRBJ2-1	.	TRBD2	TGTGCCAGCAGTGCGAGACTAGCGGTGAGACCCTACAATGAGCAGTTCTTC	CASSARLAVRPYNEQFF
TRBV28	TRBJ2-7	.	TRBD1	TGTGCCAGCAGTCTCTCTCGGACAGGGGGCGGAGTAGGGGAGCAGTACTTC	CASSLSRTGGGVGEQYF
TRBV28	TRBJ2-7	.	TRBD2	TGTGCCAGCAGTGTCTCCGGGACTAGAAGTTACGAGCAGTACTTC	CASSVSGTRSYEQYF
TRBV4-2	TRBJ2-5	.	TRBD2	TGTGCCAGCAGCCACGGGACTAGGCAAGAGACCCAGTACTTC	CASSHGTRQETQYF
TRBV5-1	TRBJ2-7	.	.	TGCGCCAGCAGCTTCGGACAGAAGTACGAGCAGTACTTC	CASSFGQKYEQYF
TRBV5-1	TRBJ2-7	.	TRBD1	TGCGCCAGCAGCTCGGGAATCGACAGGGGGGGCTACGAGCAGTACTTC	CASSSGIDRGGYEQYF
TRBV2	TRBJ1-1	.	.	TGTGCCAGCATAAGCACAGCGAACACTGAAGCTTTCTTT	CASISTANTEAFF
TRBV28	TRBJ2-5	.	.	TGTGCCAGCAGACCTGAGGCCAGACAAGAGACCCAGTACTTC	CASRPEARQETQYF
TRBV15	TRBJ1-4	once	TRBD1	TGTGCCACCACCAGGGAGGGGGCCCGTGAAAAACTGTTTTTT	CATTREGAREKLFF
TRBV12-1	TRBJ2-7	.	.	TGTGCCAGCAGCCTGCGCGGGGGACAGGGAACCCCCTACGAGCAGTACTTC	CASSLRGGQGTPYEQYF
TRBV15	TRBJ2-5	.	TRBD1	TGTGCCACCAGCCGACAGGGTACAGAGACCCAGTACTTC	CATSRQGTETQYF
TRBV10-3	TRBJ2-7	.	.	TGTGCCATCAGTGCCGTACCACATATCTACGAGCAGTACTTC	CAISAVPHIYEQYF
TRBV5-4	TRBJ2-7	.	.	TGTGCCAGCAGCTTGGGTACGAGCTCCTACGAGCAGTACTTC	CASSLGTSSYEQYF
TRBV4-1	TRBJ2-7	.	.	TGCGCCAGCAGCCAAGATCAGGGCGAGCAGTACTTC	CASSQDQGEQYF